This TCR beta chain derives from a study of blood T cell repertoires in COVID-19. Source study methods: Estimates of nucleated cell counts were drawn from the amplification of reference gene primers. TCRdb's table, derived via immunoSEQ multiplex PCR, lists solely in-frame clones and lacks some. The DNA gave D and trimming, while V, J and clone size come from that table. The table has tens of thousands of clones, 85% seen once; the top ten hold 35% to 45%. Germline CDR1 is MDHEN and CDR2 is SYDVKM. Trimming left V 3 bases short and J 3 bases short, with 17 bases between. CDR3 length: 16 residues. This clone was seen a single time.

Sequenced: peripheral blood. The sequence came from a man older than 75 with acute or convalescent COVID-19. The chain links TRBV28 to TRBJ1-2; TRBD1 might be the D (6 bases). As DNA, the CDR3 is TGTGCCAGCAGTTTGGGCAGGGGCCGGGGTGACTATGGCTACACCTTC. As protein: CASSLGRGRGDYGYTF.